A single sample gave rise to the 2 T cell receptor beta chains below, sequenced in a study of cytomegalovirus exposure and HLA in healthy donors. Primers for the PCR totalled 60 Vbeta and 13 Jbeta. Profiling relied on immunoSEQ multiplex PCR, and the TCRdb table lists in-frame clones only, not all of them. The sample contains about 200,000 clones, over 75% of which appear only once. The sequencing sample was made of PBMCs. These TCRs come from a boy between 2 and 10 years old in good health and CMV-seronegative.

This chain joins TRBV7-8 and TRBJ2-2, with D possibly matching TRBD2 (6 bases). The CDR3 sequence is 15 residues long. V shed 0 bases and J shed 3 bases, with 8 bases lying between them. The V gene's germline CDR1 is SGHVS and CDR2 FQNEAQ. CDR3: CASSLAGTYTGELFF. In DNA, the CDR3 is TGTGCCAGCAGCTTAGCCGGGACTTACACCGGGGAGCTGTTTTTT.

This rearrangement joins TRBV4-3 to TRBJ2-7; D is possibly TRBD1 (5 bases). Germline CDR1 is LGHNA and CDR2 is YSLEER. The CDR3 contains 15 residues. The V end was cut by 2 bases, the J end by 7 bases, with 18 bases between. CDR3 in DNA: TGCGCCAGCAGCCAAACGACAGCTTCCGAGGAGGAGCAGTACTTC. The encoded protein is CASSQTTASEEEQYF.